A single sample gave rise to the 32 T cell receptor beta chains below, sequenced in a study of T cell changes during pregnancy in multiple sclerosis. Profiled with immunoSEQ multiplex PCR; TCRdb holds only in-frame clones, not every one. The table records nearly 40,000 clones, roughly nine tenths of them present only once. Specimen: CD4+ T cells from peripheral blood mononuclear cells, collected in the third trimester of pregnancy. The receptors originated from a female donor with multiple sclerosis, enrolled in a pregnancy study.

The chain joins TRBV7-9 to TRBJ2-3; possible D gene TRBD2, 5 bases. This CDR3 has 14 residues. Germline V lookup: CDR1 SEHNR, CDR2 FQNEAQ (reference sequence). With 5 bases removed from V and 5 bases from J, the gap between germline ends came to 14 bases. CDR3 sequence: CASSPQTDLDTQYF. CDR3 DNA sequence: TGTGCCAGCAGCCCCCAGACGGACTTAGATACGCAGTATTTT. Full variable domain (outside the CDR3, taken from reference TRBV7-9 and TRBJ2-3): DTGVSQNPRHKITKRGQNVTFRCDPISEHNRLYWYRQTLGQGPEFLTYFQNEAQLEKSRLLSDRFSAERPKGSFSTLEIQRTEQGDSAMYLCASSPQTDLDTQYFGPGTRLTVL.

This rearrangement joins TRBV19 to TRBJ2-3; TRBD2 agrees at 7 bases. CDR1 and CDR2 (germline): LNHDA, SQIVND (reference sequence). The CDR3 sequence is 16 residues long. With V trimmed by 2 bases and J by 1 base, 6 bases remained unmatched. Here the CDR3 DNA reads TGTGCCAGTAGTATATACACGGGAGGTGGCACAGATACGCAGTATTTT. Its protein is CASSIYTGGGTDTQYF.

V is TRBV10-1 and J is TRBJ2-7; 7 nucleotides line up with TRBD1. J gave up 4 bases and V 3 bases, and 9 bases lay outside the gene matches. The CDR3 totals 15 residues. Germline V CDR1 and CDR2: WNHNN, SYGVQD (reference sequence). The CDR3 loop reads CASSEQGSRAYEQYF. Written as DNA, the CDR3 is TGCGCCAGCAGTGAACAGGGGTCCAGGGCTTACGAGCAGTACTTC.

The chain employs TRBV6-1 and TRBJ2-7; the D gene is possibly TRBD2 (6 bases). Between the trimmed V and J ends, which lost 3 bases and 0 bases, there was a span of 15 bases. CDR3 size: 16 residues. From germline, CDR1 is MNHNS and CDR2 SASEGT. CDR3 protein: CASSEYFAGSSYEQYF. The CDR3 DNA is TGTGCCAGCAGTGAGTATTTCGCGGGGAGCTCCTACGAGCAGTACTTC.

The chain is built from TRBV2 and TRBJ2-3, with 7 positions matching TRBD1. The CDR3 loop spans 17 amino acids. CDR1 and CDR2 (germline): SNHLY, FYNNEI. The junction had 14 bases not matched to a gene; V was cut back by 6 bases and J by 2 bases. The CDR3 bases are TGTGCCAGCAGGGATGGATTACAGGGGCCCTACACAGATACGCAGTATTTT. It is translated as CASRDGLQGPYTDTQYF. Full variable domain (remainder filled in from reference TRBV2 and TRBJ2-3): EPEVTQTPSHQVTQMGQEVILRCVPISNHLYFYWYRQILGQKVEFLVSFYNNEISEKSEIFDDQFSVERPDGSNFTLKIRSTKLEDSAMYFCASRDGLQGPYTDTQYFGPGTRLTVL.

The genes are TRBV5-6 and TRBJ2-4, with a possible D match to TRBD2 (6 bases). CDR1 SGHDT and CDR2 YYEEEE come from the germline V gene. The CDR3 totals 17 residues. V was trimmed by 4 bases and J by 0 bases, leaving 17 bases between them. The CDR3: CASSPVGGRLAKNIQYF. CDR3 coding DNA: TGTGCCAGCAGCCCCGTGGGGGGAAGACTAGCCAAAAACATTCAGTACTTC.

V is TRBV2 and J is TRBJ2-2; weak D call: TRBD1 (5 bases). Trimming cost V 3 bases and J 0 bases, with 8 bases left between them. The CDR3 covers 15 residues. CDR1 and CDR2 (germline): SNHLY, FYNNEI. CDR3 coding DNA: TGTGCCAGCAGTGATCCAGGGCCGAACACCGGGGAGCTGTTTTTT. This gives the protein CASSDPGPNTGELFF. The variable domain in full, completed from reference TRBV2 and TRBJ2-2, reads EPEVTQTPSHQVTQMGQEVILRCVPISNHLYFYWYRQILGQKVEFLVSFYNNEISEKSEIFDDQFSVERPDGSNFTLKIRSTKLEDSAMYFCASSDPGPNTGELFFGEGSRLTVL.

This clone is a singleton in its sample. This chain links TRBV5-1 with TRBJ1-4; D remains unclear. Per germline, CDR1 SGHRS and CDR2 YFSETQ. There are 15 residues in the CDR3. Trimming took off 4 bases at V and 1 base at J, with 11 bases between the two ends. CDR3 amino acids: CASSPQYGTNEKLFF. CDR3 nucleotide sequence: TGCGCCAGCAGCCCCCAATACGGAACTAATGAAAAACTGTTTTTT.

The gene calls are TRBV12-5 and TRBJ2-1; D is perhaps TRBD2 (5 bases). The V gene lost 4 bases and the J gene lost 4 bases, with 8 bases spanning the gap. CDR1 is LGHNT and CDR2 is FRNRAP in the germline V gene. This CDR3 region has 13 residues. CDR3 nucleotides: TGTGCTAGTGGTTCCGGGATTTACAATGAGCAGTTCTTC. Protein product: CASGSGIYNEQFF. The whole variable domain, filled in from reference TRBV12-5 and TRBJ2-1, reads DARVTQTPRHKVTEMGQEVTMRCQPILGHNTVFWYRQTMMQGLELLAYFRNRAPLDDSGMPKDRFSAEMPDATLATLKIQPSEPRDSAVYFCASGSGIYNEQFFGPGTRLTVL.

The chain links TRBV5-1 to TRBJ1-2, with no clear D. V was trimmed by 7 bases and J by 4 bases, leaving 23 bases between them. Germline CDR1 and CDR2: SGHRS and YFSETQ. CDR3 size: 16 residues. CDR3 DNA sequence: TGCGCCAGCGGAACCTTGAGGCCGGGGTACGGCTATGGCTACACCTTC. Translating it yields CASGTLRPGYGYGYTF.

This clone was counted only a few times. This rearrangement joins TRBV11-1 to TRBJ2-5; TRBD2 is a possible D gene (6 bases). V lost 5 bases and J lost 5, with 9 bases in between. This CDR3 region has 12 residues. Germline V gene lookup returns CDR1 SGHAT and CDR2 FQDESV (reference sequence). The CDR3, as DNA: TGTGCCAGCAGCCGACTAGGGGAGACCCAGTACTTC. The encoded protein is CASSRLGETQYF.

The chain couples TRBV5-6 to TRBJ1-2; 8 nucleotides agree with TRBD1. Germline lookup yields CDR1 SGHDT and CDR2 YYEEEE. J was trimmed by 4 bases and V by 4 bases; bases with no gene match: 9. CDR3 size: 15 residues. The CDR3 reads CASSHYDRGGYGYTF. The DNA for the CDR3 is TGTGCCAGCAGCCACTACGACAGGGGCGGCTATGGCTACACCTTC.

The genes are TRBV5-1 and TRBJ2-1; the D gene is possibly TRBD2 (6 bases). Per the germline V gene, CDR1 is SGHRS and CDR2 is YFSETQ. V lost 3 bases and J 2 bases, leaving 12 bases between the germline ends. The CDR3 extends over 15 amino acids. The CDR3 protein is CASSSGPGAYNEQFF. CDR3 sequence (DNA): TGCGCCAGCAGCTCCGGGCCGGGAGCCTACAATGAGCAGTTCTTC. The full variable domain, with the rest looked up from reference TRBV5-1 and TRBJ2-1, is KAGVTQTPRYLIKTRGQQVTLSCSPISGHRSVSWYQQTPGQGLQFLFEYFSETQRNKGNFPGRFSGRQFSNSRSEMNVSTLELGDSALYLCASSSGPGAYNEQFFGPGTRLTVL.

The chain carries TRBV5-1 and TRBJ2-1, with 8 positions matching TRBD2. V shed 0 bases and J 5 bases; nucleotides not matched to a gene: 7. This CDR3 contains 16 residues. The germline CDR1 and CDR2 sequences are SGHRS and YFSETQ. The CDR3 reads CASSLASGSINNEQFF. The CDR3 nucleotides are TGCGCCAGCAGCTTGGCAAGCGGGAGTATAAACAATGAGCAGTTCTTC.

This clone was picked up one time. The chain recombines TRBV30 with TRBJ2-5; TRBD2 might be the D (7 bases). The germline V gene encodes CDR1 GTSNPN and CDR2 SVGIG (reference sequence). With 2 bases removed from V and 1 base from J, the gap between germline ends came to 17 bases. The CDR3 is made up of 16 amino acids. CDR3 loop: CAWSWSSGGGQETQYF. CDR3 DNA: TGTGCCTGGAGTTGGTCTAGCGGAGGGGGCCAAGAGACCCAGTACTTC.

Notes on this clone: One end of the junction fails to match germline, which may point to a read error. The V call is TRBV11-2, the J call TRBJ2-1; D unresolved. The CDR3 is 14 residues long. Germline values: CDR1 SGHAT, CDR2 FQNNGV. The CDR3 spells CASSLVVSDNEQFF. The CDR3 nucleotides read TGTGCCAGCAGCTTAGTTGTCTCCGACAATGAGCAGTTCTTC. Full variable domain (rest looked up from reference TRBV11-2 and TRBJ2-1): EAGVAQSPRYKIIEKRQSVAFWCNPISGHATLYWYQQILGQGPKLLIQFQNNGVVDDSQLPKDRFSAERLKGVDSTLKIQPAKLEDSAVYLCASSLVVSDNEQFFGPGTRLTVL.

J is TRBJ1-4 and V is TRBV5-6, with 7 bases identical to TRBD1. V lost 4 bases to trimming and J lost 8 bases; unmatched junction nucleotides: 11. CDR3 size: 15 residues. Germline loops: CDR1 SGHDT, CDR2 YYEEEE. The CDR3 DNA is TGTGCCAGCAGCAACCAGGGGGGATTGGGGGAAAAACTGTTTTTT. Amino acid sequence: CASSNQGGLGEKLFF.

The CDR3 sequence is CASSVDRGVGEKLFF. CDR3 coding DNA: TGTGCCAGCAGCGTAGACAGGGGGGTGGGAGAAAAACTGTTTTTT. The V and J genes are TRBV7-2 and TRBJ1-4, with 9 bases lining up with TRBD1. Per germline, CDR1 SGHTA and CDR2 FQGNSA. Trimming removed 5 bases from V and 8 bases from J; junction bases left unmatched: 9. This CDR3 is built from 15 residues.

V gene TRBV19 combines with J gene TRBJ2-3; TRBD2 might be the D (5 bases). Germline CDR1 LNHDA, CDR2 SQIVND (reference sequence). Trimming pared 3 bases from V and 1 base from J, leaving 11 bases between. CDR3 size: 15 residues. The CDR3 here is CASSIGGYGTDTQYF. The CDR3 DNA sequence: TGTGCCAGTAGTATTGGCGGGTACGGCACAGATACGCAGTATTTT.

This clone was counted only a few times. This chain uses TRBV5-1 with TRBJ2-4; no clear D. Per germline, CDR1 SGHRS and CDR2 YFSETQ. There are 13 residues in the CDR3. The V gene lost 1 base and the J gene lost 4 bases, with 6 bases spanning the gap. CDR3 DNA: TGCGCCAGCAGCTTGAAGGAGAAAAACATTCAGTACTTC. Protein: CASSLKEKNIQYF.

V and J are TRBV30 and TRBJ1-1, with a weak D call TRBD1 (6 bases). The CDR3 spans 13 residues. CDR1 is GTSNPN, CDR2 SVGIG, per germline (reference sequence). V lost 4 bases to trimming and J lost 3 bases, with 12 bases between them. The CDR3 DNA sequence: TGTGCCTGGAATGAGGGGGGGGACACTGAAGCTTTCTTT. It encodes CAWNEGGDTEAFF. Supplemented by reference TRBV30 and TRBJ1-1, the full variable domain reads SQTIHQWPATLVQPVGSPLSLECTVEGTSNPNLYWYRQAAGRGLQLLFYSVGIGQISSEVPQNLSASRPQDRQFILSSKKLLLSDSGFYLCAWNEGGDTEAFFGQGTRLTVV.

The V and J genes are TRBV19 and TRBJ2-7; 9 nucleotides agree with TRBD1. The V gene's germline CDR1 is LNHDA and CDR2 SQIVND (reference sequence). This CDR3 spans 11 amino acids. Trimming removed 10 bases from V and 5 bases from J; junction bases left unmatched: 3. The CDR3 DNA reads TGTGCCACGGGACAGGGCCACGAGCAGTACTTC. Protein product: CATGQGHEQYF.

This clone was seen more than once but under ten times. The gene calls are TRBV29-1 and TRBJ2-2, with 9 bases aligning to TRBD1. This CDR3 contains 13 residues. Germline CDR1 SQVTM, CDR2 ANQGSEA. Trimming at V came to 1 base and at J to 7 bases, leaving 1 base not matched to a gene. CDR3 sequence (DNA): TGCAGCGTTGAAGGGACAGGGGACGGGGAGCTGTTTTTT. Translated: CSVEGTGDGELFF.

The CDR3 region is CASSLGTSGRASVETQYF. DNA of the CDR3: TGTGCCAGCAGCTTAGGGACTAGCGGGAGGGCCTCTGTAGAGACCCAGTACTTC. The chain links TRBV7-2 to TRBJ2-5; TRBD2 agrees at 15 bases. J gave up 4 bases and V 1 base, and 7 bases lay outside the gene matches. The CDR3 has 18 residues. Germline V gene data show CDR1 as SGHTA and CDR2 as FQGNSA.

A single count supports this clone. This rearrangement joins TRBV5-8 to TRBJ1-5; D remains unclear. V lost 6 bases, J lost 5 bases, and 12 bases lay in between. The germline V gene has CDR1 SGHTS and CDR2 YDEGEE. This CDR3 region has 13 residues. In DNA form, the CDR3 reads TGTGCCAGCACTCCCGGGTTTTATCAGCCCCAGCATTTT. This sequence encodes CASTPGFYQPQHF.

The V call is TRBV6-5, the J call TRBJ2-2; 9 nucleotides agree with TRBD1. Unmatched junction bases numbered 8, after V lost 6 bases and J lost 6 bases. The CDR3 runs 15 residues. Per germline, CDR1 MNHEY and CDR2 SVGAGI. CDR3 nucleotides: TGTGCCAGCAGACCACCCGGGACAGGGTCCGGGGAGCTGTTTTTT. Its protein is CASRPPGTGSGELFF.

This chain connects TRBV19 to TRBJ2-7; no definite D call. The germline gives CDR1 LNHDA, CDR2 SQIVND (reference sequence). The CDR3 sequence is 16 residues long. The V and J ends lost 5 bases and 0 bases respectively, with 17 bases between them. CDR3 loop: CASSSWAAKSSYEQYF. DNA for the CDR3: TGTGCCAGTAGTTCCTGGGCCGCGAAGAGCTCCTACGAGCAGTACTTC.

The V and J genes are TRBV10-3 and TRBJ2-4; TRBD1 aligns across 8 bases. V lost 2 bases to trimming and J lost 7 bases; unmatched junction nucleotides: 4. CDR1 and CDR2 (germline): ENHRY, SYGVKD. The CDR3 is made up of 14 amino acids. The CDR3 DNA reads TGTGCCATCAGTGAGGACAGGGGCGGGAACATTCAGTACTTC. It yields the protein CAISEDRGGNIQYF.

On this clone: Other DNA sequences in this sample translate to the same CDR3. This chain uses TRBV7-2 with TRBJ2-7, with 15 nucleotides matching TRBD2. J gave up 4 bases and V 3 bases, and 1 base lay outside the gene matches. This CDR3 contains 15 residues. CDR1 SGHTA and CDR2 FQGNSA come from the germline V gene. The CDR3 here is CASSFGLAGGYEQYF. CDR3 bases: TGTGCCAGCAGCTTCGGACTAGCGGGAGGGTACGAGCAGTACTTC. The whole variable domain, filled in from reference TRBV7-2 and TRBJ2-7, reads GAGVSQSPSNKVTEKGKDVELRCDPISGHTALYWYRQSLGQGLEFLIYFQGNSAPDKSGLPSDRFSAERTGGSVSTLTIQRTQQEDSAVYLCASSFGLAGGYEQYFGPGTRLTVT.

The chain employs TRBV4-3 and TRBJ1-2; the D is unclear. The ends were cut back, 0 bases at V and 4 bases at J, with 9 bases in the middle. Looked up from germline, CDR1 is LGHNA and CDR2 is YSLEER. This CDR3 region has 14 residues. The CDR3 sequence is CASSQDPLSYGYTF. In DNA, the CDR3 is TGCGCCAGCAGCCAAGACCCTCTTAGCTATGGCTACACCTTC.

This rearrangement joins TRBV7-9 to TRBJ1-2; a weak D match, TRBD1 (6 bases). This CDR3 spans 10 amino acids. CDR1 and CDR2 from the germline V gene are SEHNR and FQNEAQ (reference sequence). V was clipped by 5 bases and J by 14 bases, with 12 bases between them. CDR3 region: CASSPDSHTF. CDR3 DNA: TGTGCCAGCAGCCCGGACAGCCATACCTTC.

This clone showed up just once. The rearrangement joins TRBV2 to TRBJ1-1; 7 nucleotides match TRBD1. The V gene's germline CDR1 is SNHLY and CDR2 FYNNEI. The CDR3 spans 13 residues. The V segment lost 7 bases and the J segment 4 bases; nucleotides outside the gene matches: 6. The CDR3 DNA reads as TGTGCCAGCATCTTGACAGGGAGCACTGAAGCTTTCTTT. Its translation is CASILTGSTEAFF.